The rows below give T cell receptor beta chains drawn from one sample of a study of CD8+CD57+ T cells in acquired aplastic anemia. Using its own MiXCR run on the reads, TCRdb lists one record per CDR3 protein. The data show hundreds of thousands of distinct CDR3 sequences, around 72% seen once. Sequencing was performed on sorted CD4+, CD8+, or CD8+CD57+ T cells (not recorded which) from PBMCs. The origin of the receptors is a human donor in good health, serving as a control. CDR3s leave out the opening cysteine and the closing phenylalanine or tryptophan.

CDR3aa: ASSPQGSGNQPQH
v_gene: TRBV7-2

CDR3aa: ASSGRAGTVNEQY
v_gene: TRBV7-8

CDR3aa: ASSPHRDSYEQY
v_gene: TRBV6-5

CDR3aa: ASSQDNPGELF
v_gene: TRBV2

CDR3aa: ASSADTQNQPQL
v_gene: TRBV7-9

CDR3aa: ASSLPWTKTEAF
v_gene: TRBV11-2

CDR3aa: ASSYRGGGTEAF
v_gene: TRBV6-5

CDR3aa: ASSYTLGTSGGETQY
v_gene: TRBV6-6

CDR3aa: ASSAGQGRNQPQAF
v_gene: TRBV7-8

CDR3aa: ASSTSSLAYTEQ
v_gene: TRBV2

CDR3aa: ASRNSGRGNQPQH
v_gene: TRBV19

CDR3aa: ASSSGSDQPQRFDTQY
v_gene: TRBV7-2

CDR3aa: ASTRVVWGLSTGELF
v_gene: TRBV19

CDR3aa: ASSAEGQYNQPQH
v_gene: TRBV9

CDR3aa: ASSSWGTQETQH
v_gene: TRBV9

CDR3aa: ASSRGRANEKLF
v_gene: TRBV7-3

CDR3aa: ASHEMRMGGYT
v_gene: TRBV6-6

CDR3aa: ASSEHDRNCGYS
v_gene: TRBV7-2

CDR3aa: ASSLRDRQYFGP
v_gene: TRBV7-3

CDR3aa: ASSARAAGVVYERY
v_gene: TRBV2

CDR3aa: AGSLKRHTQY
v_gene: TRBV2

CDR3aa: ASSLKRRATAPTGELF
v_gene: TRBV11-2

CDR3aa: ASSRPGPNQPQH
v_gene: TRBV7-2

CDR3aa: ASSGDRGESEKY
v_gene: TRBV9

CDR3aa: ASRTAENTGELF
v_gene: TRBV7-3

CDR3aa: ASQPAGAGEYGYT
v_gene: TRBV19

CDR3aa: ASSHGGEADTQY
v_gene: TRBV7-6

CDR3aa: ASSPVPGQAGNTF
v_gene: TRBV7-2

CDR3aa: AGSAGTYRYEQY
v_gene: TRBV25-1

CDR3aa: ASSLAGIIPESGNTIY
v_gene: TRBV5-1

CDR3aa: ASSETGEGSEAF
v_gene: TRBV6-1

CDR3aa: ATSDGSYNSPLH
v_gene: TRBV24-1

CDR3aa: ATSRDLGGRVNEQF
v_gene: TRBV15

CDR3aa: ASSSWLYQETQY
v_gene: TRBV7-2

CDR3aa: ASSGYRANYGYT
v_gene: TRBV2